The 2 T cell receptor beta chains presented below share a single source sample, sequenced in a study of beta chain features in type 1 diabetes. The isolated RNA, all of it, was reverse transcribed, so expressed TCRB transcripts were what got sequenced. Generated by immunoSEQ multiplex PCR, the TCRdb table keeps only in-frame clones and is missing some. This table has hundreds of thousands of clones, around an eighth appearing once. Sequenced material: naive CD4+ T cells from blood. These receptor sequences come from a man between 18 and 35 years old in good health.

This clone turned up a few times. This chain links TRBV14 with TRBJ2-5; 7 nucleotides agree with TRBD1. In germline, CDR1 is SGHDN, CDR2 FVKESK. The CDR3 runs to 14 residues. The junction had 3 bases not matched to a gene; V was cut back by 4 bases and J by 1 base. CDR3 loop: CASSRGTAQETQYF. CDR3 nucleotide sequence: TGTGCCAGCAGCCGAGGGACAGCCCAAGAGACCCAGTACTTC.

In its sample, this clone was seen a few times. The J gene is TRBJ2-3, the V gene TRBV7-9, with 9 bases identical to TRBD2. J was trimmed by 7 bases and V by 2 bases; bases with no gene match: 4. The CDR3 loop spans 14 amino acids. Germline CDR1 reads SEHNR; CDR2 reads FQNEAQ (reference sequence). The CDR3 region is CASSLSASGNTQYF. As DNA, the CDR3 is TGTGCCAGCAGCTTATCGGCTAGCGGGAATACGCAGTATTTT.